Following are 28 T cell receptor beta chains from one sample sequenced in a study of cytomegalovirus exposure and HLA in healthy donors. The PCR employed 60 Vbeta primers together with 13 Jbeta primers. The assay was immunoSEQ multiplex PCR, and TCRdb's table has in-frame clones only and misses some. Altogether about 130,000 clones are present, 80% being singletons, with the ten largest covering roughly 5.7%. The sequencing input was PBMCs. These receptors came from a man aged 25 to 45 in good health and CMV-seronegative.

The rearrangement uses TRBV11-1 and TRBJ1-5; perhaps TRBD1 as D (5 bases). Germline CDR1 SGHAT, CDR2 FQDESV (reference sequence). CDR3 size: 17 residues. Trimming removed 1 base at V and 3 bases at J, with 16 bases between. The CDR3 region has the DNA TGTGCCAGCAGCTTAGTCAAGGGGCTGGCTGACAATCAGCCCCAGCATTTT. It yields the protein CASSLVKGLADNQPQHF.

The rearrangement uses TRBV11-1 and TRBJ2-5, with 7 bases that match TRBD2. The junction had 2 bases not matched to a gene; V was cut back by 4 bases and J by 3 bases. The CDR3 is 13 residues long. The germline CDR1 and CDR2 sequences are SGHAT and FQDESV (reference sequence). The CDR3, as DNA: TGTGCCAGCAGCTCCGGACTAGAAGAGACCCAGTACTTC. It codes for CASSSGLEETQYF.

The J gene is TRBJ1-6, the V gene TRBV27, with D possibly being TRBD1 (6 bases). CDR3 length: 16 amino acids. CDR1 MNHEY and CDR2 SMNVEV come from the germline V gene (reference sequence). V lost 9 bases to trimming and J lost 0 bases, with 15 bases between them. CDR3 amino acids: CASSDRWSSYNSPLHF. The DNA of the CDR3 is TGTGCCAGTAGTGACAGGTGGAGCTCCTATAATTCACCCCTCCACTTT.

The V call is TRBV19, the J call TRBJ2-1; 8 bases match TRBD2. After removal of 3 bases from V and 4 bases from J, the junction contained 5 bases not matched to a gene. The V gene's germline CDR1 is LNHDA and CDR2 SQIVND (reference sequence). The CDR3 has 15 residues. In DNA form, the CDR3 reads TGTGCCAGTAGTATCCCCAGCGGGGGATACAATGAGCAGTTCTTC. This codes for CASSIPSGGYNEQFF. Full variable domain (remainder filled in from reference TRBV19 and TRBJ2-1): DGGITQSPKYLFRKEGQNVTLSCEQNLNHDAMYWYRQDPGQGLRLIYYSQIVNDFQKGDIAEGYSVSREKKESFPLTVTSAQKNPTAFYLCASSIPSGGYNEQFFGPGTRLTVL.

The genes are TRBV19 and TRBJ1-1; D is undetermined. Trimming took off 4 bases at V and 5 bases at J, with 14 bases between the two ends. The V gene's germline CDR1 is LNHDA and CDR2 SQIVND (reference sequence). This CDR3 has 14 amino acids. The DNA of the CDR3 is TGTGCCAGTAGTAACTCCCCGGGGTTGACTGAAGCTTTCTTT. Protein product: CASSNSPGLTEAFF.

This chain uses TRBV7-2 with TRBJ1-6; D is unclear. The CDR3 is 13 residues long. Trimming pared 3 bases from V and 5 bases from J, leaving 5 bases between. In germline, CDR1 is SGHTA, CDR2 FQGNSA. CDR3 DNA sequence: TGTGCCAGCAGCTTCCTACATAATTCACCCCTCCACTTT. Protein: CASSFLHNSPLHF.

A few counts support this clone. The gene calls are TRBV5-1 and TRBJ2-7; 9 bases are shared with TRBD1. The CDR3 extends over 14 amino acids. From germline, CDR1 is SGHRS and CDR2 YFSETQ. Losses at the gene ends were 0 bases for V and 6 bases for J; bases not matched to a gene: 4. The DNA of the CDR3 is TGCGCCAGCAGCTTGGGACAGGGGGGTGGCGAGCAGTACTTC. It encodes CASSLGQGGGEQYF.

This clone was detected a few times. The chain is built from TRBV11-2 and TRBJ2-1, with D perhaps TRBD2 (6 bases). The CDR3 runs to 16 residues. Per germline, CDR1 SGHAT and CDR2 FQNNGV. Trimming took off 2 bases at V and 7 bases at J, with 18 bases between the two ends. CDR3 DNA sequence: TGTGCCAGCAGCTTACTAGCGCGACCAATAGGGAATGAGCAGTTCTTC. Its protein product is CASSLLARPIGNEQFF.

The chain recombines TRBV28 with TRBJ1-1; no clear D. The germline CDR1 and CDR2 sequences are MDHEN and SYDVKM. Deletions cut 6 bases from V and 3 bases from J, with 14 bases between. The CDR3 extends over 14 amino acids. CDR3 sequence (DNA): TGTGCCAGCAGCAACCCCCGGCGGGACACTGAAGCTTTCTTT. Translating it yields CASSNPRRDTEAFF. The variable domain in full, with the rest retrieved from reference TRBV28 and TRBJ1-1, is DVKVTQSSRYLVKRTGEKVFLECVQDMDHENMFWYRQDPGLGLRLIYFSYDVKMKEKGDIPEGYSVSREKKERFSLILESASTNQTSMYLCASSNPRRDTEAFFGQGTRLTVV.

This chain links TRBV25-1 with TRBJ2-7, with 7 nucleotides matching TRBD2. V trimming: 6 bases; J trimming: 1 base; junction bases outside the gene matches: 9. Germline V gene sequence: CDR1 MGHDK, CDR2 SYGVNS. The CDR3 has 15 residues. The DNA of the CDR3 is TGTGCCAGCAGCCGTCGCGGGGGTGGGTCCTACGAGCAGTACTTC. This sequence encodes CASSRRGGGSYEQYF.

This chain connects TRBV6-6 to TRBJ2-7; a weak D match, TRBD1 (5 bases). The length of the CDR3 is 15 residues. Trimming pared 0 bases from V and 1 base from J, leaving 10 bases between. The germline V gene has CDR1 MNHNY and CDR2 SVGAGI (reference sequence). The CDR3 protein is CASSYSTVGSYEQYF. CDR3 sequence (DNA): TGTGCCAGCAGTTACTCGACAGTGGGTTCCTACGAGCAGTACTTC.

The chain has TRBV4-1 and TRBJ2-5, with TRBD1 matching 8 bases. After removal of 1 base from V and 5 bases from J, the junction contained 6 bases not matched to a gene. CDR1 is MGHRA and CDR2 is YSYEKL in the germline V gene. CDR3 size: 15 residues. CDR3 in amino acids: CASSQAGQGRETQYF. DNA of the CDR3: TGCGCCAGCAGCCAAGCCGGACAGGGTCGGGAGACCCAGTACTTC.

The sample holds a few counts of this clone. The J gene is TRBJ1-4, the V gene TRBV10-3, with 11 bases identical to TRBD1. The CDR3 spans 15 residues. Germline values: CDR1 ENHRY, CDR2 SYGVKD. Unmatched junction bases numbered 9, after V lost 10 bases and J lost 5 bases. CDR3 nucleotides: TGTGCCACCCGGACAGGGGGCGGGGAAAATGAAAAACTGTTTTTT. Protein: CATRTGGGENEKLFF.

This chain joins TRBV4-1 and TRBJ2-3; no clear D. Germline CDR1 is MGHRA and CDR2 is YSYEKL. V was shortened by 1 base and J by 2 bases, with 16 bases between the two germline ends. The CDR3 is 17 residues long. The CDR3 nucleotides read TGCGCCAGCAGCCAAGTCGGTAGTAGGCGGCCCACAGATACGCAGTATTTT. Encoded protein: CASSQVGSRRPTDTQYF.

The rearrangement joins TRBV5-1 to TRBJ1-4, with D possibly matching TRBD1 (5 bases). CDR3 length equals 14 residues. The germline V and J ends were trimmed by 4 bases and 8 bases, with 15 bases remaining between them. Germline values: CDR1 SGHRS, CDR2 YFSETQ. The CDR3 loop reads CASSGLGGWEKLFF. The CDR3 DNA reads TGCGCCAGCAGCGGACTCGGGGGTTGGGAAAAACTGTTTTTT.

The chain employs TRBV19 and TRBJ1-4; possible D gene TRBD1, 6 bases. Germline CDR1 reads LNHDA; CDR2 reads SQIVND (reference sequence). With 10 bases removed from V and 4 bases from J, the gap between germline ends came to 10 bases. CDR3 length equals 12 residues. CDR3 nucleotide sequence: TGTGCCACAGGGGTCCTTAATGAAAAACTGTTTTTT. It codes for CATGVLNEKLFF.

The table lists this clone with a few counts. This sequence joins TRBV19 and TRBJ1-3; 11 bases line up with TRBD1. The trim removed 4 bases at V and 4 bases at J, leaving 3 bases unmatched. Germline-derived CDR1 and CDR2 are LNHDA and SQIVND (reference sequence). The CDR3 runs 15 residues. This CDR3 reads CASSTGQGVGNTIYF. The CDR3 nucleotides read TGTGCCAGTAGTACGGGACAGGGGGTCGGAAACACCATATATTTT.

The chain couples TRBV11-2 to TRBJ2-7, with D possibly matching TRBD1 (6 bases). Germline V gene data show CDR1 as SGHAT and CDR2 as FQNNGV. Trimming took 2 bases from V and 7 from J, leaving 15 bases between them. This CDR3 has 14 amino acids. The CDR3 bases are TGTGCCAGCAGCTTATGGCTGGGGGCGCCTGAGCAGTACTTC. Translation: CASSLWLGAPEQYF. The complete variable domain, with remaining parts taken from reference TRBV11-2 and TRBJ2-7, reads EAGVAQSPRYKIIEKRQSVAFWCNPISGHATLYWYQQILGQGPKLLIQFQNNGVVDDSQLPKDRFSAERLKGVDSTLKIQPAKLEDSAVYLCASSLWLGAPEQYFGPGTRLTVT.

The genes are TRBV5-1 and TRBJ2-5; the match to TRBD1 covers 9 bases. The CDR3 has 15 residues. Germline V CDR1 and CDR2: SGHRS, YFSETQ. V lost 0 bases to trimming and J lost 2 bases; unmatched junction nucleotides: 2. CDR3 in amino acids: CASSLDGTGQETQYF. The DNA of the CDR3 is TGCGCCAGCAGCTTGGATGGGACAGGGCAAGAGACCCAGTACTTC.

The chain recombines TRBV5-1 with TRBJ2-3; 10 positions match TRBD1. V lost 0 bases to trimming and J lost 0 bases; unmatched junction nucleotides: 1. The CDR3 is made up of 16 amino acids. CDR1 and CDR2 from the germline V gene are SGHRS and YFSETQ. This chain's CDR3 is CASSLGQGASTDTQYF. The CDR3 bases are TGCGCCAGCAGCTTGGGACAGGGGGCTAGCACAGATACGCAGTATTTT.

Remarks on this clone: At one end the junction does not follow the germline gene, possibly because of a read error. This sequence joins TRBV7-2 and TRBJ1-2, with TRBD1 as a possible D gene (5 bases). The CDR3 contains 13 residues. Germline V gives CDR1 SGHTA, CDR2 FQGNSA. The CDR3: CASSLDTKYGYTF. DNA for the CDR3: TGTGCCAGCAGCCTGGACACTAAATATGGCTACACCTTC.

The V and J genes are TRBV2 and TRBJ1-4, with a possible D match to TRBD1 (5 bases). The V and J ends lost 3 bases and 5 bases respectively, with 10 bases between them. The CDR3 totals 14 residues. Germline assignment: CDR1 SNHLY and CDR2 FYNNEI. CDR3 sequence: CASSDRGGNEKLFF. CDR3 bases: TGTGCCAGCAGTGATCGGGGGGGGAATGAAAAACTGTTTTTT. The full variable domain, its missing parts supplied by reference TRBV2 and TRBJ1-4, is EPEVTQTPSHQVTQMGQEVILRCVPISNHLYFYWYRQILGQKVEFLVSFYNNEISEKSEIFDDQFSVERPDGSNFTLKIRSTKLEDSAMYFCASSDRGGNEKLFFGSGTQLSVL.

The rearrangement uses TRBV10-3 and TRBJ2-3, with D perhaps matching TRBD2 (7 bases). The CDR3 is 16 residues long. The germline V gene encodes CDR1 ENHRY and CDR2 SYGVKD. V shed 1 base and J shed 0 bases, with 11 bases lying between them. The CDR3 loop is CAISEWAGASTDTQYF. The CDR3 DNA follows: TGTGCCATCAGTGAGTGGGCGGGGGCTAGCACAGATACGCAGTATTTT.

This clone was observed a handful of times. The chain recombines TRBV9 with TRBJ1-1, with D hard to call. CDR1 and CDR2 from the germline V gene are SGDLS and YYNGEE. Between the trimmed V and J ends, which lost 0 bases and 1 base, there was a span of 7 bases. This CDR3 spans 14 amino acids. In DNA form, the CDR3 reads TGTGCCAGCAGCGTAGATGAGGGGAACACTGAAGCTTTCTTT. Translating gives CASSVDEGNTEAFF.

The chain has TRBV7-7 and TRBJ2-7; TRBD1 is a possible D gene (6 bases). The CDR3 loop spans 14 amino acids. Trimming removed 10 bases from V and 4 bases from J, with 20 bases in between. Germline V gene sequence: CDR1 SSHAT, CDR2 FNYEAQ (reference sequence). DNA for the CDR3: TGTGCCACGGAAGGACAGCTAAAAATGTACGAGCAGTACTTC. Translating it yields CATEGQLKMYEQYF.

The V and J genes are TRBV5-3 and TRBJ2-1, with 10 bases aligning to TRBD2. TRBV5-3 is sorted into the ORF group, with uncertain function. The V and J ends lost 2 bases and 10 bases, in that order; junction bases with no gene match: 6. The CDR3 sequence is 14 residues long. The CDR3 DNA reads TGTGCCAGAAGCTTTCGGCTAGCGGGAGACGAGCAGTTCTTC. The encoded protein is CARSFRLAGDEQFF.

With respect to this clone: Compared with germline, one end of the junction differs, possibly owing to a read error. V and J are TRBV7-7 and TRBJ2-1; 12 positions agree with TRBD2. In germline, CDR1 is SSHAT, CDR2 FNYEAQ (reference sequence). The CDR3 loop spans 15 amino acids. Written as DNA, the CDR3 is TGTGCTAGCAGCTTTCGACTAGCGGGAGTTGGAGAGCAGTTCTTC. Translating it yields CASSFRLAGVGEQFF.

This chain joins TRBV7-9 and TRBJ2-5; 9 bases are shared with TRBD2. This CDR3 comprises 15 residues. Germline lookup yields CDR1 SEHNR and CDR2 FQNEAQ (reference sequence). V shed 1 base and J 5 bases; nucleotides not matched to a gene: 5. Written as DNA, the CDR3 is TGTGCCAGCAGCTTAGTGCTAGCGGGGAAGGAGACCCAGTACTTC. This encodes CASSLVLAGKETQYF.